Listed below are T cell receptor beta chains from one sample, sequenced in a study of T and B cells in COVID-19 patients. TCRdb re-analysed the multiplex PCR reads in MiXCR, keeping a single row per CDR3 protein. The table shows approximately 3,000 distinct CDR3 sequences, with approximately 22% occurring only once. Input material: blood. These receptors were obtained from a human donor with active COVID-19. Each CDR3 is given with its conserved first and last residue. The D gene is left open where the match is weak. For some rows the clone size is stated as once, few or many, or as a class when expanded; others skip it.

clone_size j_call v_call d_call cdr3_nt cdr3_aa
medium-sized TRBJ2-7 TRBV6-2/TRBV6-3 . TGTGCCAGCAGCCCGGGACTTCCGCAGTACTTC CASSPGLPQYF
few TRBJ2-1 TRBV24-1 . TGTGCCACCAGTGATCCTAAACGGGCCAGCTCCTACAATGAGCAGTTCTTC CATSDPKRASSYNEQFF
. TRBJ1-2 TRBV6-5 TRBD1 TGTGCCAGCAGTTTCCCGGGACAGGGGGATGGCTACACCTTC CASSFPGQGDGYTF
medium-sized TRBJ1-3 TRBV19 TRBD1 TGTGCCAGTAGGACCTTGGGGACAGGTCTCCAAGTCGGCTCTGGAAACACCATATATTTT CASRTLGTGLQVGSGNTIYF
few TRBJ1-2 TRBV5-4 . TGTGCCAGCAGTTCCGCAGTGAATCGATGGAATGGCTACACCTTC CASSSAVNRWNGYTF
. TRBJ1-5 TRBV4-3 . TGTGCCAGCAGCCAAGCGGGGCAGGGTCAGGATCAGCCCCAGCATTTT CASSQAGQGQDQPQHF
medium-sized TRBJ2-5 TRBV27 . TGTGCCAGCAGTGAGTCGGGACTCCCAGAGACCCAGTACTTC CASSESGLPETQYF
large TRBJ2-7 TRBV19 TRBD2 TGTGCCAGTAGCCTAGCGGGAGGGCTCGAGCAGTACTTC CASSLAGGLEQYF
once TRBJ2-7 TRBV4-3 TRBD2 TGCGCCAGCAGCCGCTTTTGGACTAGCGGATCCTACGAGCAGTACTTC CASSRFWTSGSYEQYF
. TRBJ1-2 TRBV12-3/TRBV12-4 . TGTGCCAGCACCGGGAGCCCCTTCTATGGCTACACCTTC CASTGSPFYGYTF
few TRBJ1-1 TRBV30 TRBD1 TGTGCCGGACTGGGACAGTTGCTTATTATAAACACTGAAGCTTTCTTT CAGLGQLLIINTEAFF
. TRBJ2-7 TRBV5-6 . TGCGCCAGCAGCCTCGGGGTGGTTGGGGTATCGGACGAGCAGTACTTC CASSLGVVGVSDEQYF
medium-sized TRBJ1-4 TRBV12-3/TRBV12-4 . TGTGCCAGCAGTTTAACCAGTACAAATGAAAAACTGTTTTTT CASSLTSTNEKLFF
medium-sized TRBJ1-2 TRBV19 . TGTGCCACCCGCCGGGACGGTAACTATGGCTACACCTTC CATRRDGNYGYTF
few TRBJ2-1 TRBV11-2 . TGTGCCAGCAGCTTAGTTGGCGGAAATGAGCAGTTCTTC CASSLVGGNEQFF
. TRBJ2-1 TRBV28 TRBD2 TGTGCCAGCAGTTTAAATTCTAAGCGGGAGGCGACCTACAATGAGCAGTTCTTC CASSLNSKREATYNEQFF
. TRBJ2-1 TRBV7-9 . TGTGCCAGCAGCTTACTGCGCAATGAGCAGTTCTTC CASSLLRNEQFF
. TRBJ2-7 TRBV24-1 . TGTGCCACCAGTGACCCGATGACGGGGGACGAGCAGTACTTC CATSDPMTGDEQYF
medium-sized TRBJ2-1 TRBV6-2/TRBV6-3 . TGTGCCAGCAGTCAATACAATGAGCAGTTCTTC CASSQYNEQFF
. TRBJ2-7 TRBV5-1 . TGCGCCCCATCGGAGGGGGGAGAGGTAAATTACGAGCAGTACTTC CAPSEGGEVNYEQYF
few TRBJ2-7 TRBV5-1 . TGCGCCAGCAGCTTAGCGGGTCTCTCCTACGAGCAGTACTTC CASSLAGLSYEQYF